This entry describes one TCR beta chain. What it binds is not known. This CDR3 contains 16 residues. Deletions cut 3 bases from V and 4 bases from J, with 13 bases between. Germline V gene sequence: CDR1 MNHEY, CDR2 SVGEGT. TCRdb's table, derived via immunoSEQ multiplex PCR, lists solely in-frame clones and lacks some. Of 75,000 to 95,000 clones in the sample, roughly 84% were seen once. The sample originates from a study of T cell responses to AZD1222 COVID-19 vaccine. Broader study findings: Mostly white British, mostly female donors; authors suggested clonal diversity may be underestimated.

This rearrangement joins TRBV6-2 or TRBV6-3 to TRBJ1-6; D is unclear. The source of this sequence is an adult in good health. Here the sequenced sample was peripheral blood, taken on day 0 of AZD1222 vaccination. CDR3 nucleotides: TGTGCCAGCAGTTATGGTCGGCTGCAATATAATTCACCCCTCCACTTT. Protein: CASSYGRLQYNSPLHF.